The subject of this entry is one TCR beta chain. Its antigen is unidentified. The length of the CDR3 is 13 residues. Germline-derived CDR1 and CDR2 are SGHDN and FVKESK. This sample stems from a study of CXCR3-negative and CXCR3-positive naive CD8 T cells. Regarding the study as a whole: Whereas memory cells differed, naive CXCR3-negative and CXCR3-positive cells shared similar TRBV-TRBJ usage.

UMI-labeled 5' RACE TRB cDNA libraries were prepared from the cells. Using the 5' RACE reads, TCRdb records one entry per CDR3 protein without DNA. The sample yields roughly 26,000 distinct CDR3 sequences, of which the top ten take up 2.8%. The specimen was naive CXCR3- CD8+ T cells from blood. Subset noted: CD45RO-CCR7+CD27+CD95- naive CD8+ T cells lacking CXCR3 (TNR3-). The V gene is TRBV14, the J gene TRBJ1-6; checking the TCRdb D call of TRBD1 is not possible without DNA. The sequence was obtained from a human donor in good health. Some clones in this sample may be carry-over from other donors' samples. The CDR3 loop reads CASSHRVESPLHF.